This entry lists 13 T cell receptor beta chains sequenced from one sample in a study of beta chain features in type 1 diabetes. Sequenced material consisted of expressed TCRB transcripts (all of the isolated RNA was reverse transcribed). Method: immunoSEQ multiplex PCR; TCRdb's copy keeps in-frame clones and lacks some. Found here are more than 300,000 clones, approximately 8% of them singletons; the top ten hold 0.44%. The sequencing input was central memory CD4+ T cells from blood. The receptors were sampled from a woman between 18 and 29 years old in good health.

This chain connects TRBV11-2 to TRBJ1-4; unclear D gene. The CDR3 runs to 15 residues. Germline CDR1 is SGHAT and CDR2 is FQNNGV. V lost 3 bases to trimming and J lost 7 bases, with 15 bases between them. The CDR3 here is CASSFLRGYGEKLFF. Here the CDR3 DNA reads TGTGCCAGCAGCTTTTTACGGGGTTATGGTGAAAAACTGTTTTTT.

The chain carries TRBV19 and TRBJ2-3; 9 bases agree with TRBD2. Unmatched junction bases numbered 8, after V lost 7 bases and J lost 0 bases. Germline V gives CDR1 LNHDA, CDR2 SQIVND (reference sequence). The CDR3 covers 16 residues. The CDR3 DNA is TGTGCCAGTAAGTCTAGCGGGACTAGAAGCACAGATACGCAGTATTTT. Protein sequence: CASKSSGTRSTDTQYF.

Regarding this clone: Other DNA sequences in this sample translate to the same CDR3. As DNA, the CDR3 is TGTGCCAGCAGCACACAGGGCAATCAGCCCCAGCATTTT. It encodes CASSTQGNQPQHF. The rearrangement joins TRBV7-9 to TRBJ1-5, with D possibly TRBD1 on 5 matching bases. This CDR3 comprises 13 residues. Trimming pared 5 bases from V and 2 bases from J, leaving 7 bases between. CDR1 and CDR2 (germline): SEHNR, FQNEAQ (reference sequence).

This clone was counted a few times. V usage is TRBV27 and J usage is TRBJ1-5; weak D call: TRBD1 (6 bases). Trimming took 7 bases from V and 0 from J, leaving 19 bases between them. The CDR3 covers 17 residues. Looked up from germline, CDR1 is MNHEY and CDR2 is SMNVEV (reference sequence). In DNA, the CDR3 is TGTGCCAGCAATGCTAGAGGGGGACATGATAGCAATCAGCCCCAGCATTTT. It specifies CASNARGGHDSNQPQHF.

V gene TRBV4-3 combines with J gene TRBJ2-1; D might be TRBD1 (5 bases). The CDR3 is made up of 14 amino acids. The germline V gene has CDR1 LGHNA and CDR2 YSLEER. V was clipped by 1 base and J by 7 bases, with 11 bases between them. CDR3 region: CASSQGTSVNEQFF. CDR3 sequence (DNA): TGCGCCAGCAGCCAAGGGACAAGCGTGAATGAGCAGTTCTTC.

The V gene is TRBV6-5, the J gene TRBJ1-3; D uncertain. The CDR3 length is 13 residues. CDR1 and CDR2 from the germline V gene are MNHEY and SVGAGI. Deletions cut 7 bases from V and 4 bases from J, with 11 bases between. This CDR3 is CASTNPNGNTIYF. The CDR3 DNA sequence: TGTGCCAGCACCAACCCGAACGGAAACACCATATATTTT.

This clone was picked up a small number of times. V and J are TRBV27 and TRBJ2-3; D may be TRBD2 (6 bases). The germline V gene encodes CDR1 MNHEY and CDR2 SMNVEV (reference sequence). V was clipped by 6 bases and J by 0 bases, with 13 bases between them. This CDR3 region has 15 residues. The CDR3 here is CASSRRLESTDTQYF. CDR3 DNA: TGTGCCAGCAGCCGGCGACTAGAAAGCACAGATACGCAGTATTTT.

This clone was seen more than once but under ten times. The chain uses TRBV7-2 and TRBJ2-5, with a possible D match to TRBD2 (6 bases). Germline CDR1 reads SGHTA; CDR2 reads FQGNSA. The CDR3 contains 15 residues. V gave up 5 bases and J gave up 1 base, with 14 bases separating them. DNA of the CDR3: TGTGCCAGCAGCCGCGGACTACCTTTCCAAGAGACCCAGTACTTC. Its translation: CASSRGLPFQETQYF.

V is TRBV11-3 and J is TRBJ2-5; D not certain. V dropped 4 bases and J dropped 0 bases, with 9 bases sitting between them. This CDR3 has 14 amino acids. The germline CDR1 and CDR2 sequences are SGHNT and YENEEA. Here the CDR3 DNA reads TGTGCCAGCAGCTCGTCGGGCAACCAAGAGACCCAGTACTTC. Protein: CASSSSGNQETQYF.

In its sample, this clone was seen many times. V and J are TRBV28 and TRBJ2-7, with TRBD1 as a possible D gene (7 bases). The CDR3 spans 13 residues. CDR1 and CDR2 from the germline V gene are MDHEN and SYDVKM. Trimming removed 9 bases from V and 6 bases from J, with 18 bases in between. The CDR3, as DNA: TGTGCCAGTCTTGCGGGACACAGGGGCGAGCAGTACTTC. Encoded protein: CASLAGHRGEQYF.

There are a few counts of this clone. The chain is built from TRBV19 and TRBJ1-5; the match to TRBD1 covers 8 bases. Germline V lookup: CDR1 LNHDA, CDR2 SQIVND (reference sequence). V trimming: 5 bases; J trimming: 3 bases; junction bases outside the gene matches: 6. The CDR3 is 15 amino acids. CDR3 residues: CASSQDRAANQPQHF. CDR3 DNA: TGTGCCAGTAGTCAGGACAGGGCAGCCAATCAGCCCCAGCATTTT.

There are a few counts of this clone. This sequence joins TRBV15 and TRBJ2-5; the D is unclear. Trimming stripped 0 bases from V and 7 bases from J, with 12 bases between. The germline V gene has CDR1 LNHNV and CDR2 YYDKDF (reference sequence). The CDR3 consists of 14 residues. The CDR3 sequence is CATSRDSTLGTQYF. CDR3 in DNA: TGTGCCACCAGCAGAGATTCGACGTTAGGGACCCAGTACTTC.

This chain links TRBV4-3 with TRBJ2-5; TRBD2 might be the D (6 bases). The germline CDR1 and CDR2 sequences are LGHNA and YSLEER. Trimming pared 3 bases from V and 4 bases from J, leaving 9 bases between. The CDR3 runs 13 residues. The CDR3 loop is CASSQRGAETQYF. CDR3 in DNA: TGCGCCAGCAGCCAGCGGGGCGCAGAGACCCAGTACTTC.